This T cell receptor (beta chain) comes out of a study of blood T cells in healthy people across ages. This clonotype was seen once. Then a second PCR, running roughly 7 to 11 cycles, was carried out with a sample-barcoded 5' primer and a J-beta primer mix. TCRdb re-analysed the 5' RACE reads in MiXCR, keeping a single row per CDR3 protein. The data contain about 1.4 million distinct CDR3 sequences, 59% of them singletons. This CDR3 region has 14 residues. Between the trimmed V and J ends, which lost 8 bases and 3 bases, there was a span of 14 bases. The V gene's germline CDR1 is MRHNA and CDR2 SNTAGT.

V usage is TRBV6-4 and J usage is TRBJ1-5, with D uncertain. The sequence was obtained from a man in his late teens or twenties in good health. Source material: blood. The CDR3 bases are TGTGCCAGCGTCGAAAGGAACAACAATCAGCCCCAGCATTTT. This codes for CASVERNNNQPQHF.